Below, one T cell receptor (beta chain) is given with its context. This clone was recorded only once. This clone's antigen is unknown. Per-nucleotide qualities are absent, and no much larger clonotype sits a single base away. Other DNA sequences in the sample encode the same CDR3. This record comes from a study of blood T cell repertoires in COVID-19 (dated by TCRdb to the early 2020s). Study-level background: Collaborator samples came from the United States, Italy and Spain and covered acute and convalescent phases of COVID-19. The samples were drawn from two sources: the first 160 participants of the ongoing ImmuneRACE study, and 1,200 or so subjects contributed by 6 global collaborators. The sample metadata nearly always contained a de-identified subject ID, COVID-19 status, age in years and sex. A freely available public database, intended as a resource for researchers studying the immune response to SARS-CoV-2, is where the repertoires were released. The material from the prospective study consisted of cDNA or gDNA derived from T cells, B-cell-depleted T cells, or PBMCs. Subjects who had been exposed to COVID-19, were actively infected with it, or had recovered from it provided the deeply sampled blood TCRbeta repertoires that made up the dataset. Where available, HLA class I and class II types were taken from metadata supplied by the sample provider and were not determined by assay-based typing.

The collaborating institutions used their own protocols to collect whole blood in K2EDTA tubes. For TCRbeta analysis, collaborator samples were shipped as frozen whole blood, as isolated PBMCs, or as DNA extracted from either sample type. TCRbeta CDR3 regions were amplified from genomic DNA by means of the immunoSEQ Assay, a bias-controlled multiplex PCR. Processing in the source paper ran as follows. The number of nucleated cells in each sample was estimated from the amplification of reference gene primers within the assay. Sequence reads were collapsed and filtered to measure the absolute abundance of every unique TCRbeta CDR3 rearrangement. Productive Simpson clonality was computed per sample as the square root of Simpson's diversity index over productive rearrangements. This is the immuneACCESS table as TCRdb keeps it, with only in-frame sequences that have V and J called. A part of the clones is gone; compared with another copy, unresolved V genes explain less than half, and the rest is unexplained. That table supplies the V and J calls and clone size; D and trimming were determined from the DNA. Counted in this sample were 97,000 or so clones; roughly 84% of them appeared once. In total, the top ten clones hold 3.5% to 5.5% of the sample.

CDR3 length: 13 amino acids, cysteine to phenylalanine. Only CDR3 DNA remains: 39 bases, in frame from the first base. V and J are truncated by 2 bases and 1 base respectively, leaving an intervening sequence of 4 bases. The germline V gene encodes CDR1 SGHTA and CDR2 FQGNSA. General findings and caveats noted by the study authors: Clinical and demographic metadata were provided uncurated, with the amount varying by source and participant.

The rearrangement combines TRBV7-2 with TRBJ2-3; no D gene call is confident. This clonotype was sampled from a human donor in a cohort sampled during active COVID-19. Sequencing input: peripheral blood. The CDR3 protein is CASSLSGTDTQYF. The nucleotide sequence is given as TGTGCCAGCAGCTTAAGCGGCACAGATACGCAGTATTTT.